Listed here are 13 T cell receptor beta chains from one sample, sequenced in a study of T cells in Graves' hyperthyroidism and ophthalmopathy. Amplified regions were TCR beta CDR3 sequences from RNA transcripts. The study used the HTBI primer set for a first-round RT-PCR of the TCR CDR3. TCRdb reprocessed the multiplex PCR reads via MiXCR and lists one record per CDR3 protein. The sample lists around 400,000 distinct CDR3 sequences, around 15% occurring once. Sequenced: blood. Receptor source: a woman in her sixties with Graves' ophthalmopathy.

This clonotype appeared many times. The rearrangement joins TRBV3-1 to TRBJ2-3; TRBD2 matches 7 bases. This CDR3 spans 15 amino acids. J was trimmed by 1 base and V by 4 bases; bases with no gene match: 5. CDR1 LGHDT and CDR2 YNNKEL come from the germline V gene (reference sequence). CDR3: CASSPKAGRTDTQYF. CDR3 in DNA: TGTGCCAGCAGCCCGAAAGCGGGACGCACAGATACGCAGTATTTT.

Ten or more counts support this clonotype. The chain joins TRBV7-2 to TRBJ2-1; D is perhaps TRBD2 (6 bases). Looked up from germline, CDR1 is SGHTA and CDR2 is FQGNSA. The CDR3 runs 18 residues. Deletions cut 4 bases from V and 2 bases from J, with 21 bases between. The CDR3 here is CASSSFRLRAGPYNEQFF. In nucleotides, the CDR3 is TGTGCCAGCAGCTCCTTCCGACTTCGGGCGGGACCCTACAATGAGCAGTTCTTC.

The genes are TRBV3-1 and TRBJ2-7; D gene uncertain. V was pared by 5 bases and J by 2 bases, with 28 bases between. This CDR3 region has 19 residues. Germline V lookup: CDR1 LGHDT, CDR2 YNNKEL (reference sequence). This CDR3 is CASSKGSNGPLGPPYEQYF. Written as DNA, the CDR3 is TGTGCCAGCAGCAAAGGGTCAAACGGGCCCCTAGGCCCACCCTACGAGCAGTACTTC.

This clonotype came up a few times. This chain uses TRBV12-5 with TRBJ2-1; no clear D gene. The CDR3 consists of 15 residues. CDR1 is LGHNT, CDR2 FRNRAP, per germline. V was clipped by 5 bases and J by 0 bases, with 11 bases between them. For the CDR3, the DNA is TGTGCTAGTGGTCCCTCGGGTGGCTCCTACAATGAGCAGTTCTTC. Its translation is CASGPSGGSYNEQFF.

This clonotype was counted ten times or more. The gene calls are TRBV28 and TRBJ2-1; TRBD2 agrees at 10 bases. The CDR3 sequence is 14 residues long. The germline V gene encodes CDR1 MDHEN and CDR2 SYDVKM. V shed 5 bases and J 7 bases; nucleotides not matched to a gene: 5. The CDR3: CASSTSGIRNEQFF. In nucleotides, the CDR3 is TGTGCCAGCAGTACTAGCGGGATTCGGAATGAGCAGTTCTTC.

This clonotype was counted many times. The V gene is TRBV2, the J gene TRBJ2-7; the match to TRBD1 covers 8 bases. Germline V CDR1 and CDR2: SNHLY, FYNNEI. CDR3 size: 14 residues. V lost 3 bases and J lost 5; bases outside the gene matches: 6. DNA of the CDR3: TGTGCCAGCAGTGACTTGGACAGGGAACACGAGCAGTACTTC. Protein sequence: CASSDLDREHEQYF.

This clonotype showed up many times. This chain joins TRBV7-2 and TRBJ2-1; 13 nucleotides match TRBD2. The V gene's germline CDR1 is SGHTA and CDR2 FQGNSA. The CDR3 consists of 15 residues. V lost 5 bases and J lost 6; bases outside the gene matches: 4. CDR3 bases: TGTGCCAGCAGCGCCGGACTAGCGGGAGCCAATGAGCAGTTCTTC. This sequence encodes CASSAGLAGANEQFF.

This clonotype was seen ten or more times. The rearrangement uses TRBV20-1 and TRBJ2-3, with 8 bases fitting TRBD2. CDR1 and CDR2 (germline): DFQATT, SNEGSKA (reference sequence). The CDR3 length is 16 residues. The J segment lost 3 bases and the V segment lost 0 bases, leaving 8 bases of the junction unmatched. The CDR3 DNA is TGCAGTGCTAGAGATCCTCTAAGCGGGAGAACAGATACGCAGTATTTT. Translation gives CSARDPLSGRTDTQYF.

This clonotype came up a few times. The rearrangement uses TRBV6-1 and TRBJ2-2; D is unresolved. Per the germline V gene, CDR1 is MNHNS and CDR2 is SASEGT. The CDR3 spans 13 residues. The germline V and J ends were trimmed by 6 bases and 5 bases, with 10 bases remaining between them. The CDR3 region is CASRGTRTGELFF. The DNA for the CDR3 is TGTGCCAGCAGGGGCACAAGAACCGGGGAGCTGTTTTTT.

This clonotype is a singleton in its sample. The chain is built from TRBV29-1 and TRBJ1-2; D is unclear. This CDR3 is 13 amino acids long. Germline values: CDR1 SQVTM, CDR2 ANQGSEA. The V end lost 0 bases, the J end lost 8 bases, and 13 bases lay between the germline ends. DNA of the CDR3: TGCAGCGTTGAAGAACCGCGAAGAGGGGGCTACACCTTC. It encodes CSVEEPRRGGYTF.

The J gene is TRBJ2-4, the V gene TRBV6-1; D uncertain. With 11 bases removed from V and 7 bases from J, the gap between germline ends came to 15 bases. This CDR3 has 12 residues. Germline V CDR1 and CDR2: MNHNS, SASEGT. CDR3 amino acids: CALRASGNIQYF. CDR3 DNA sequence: TGTGCCCTAAGGGCCTCCGGGAACATTCAGTACTTC.

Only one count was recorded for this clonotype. The DNA for the CDR3 is TGTGCCAGCAGTACCTTGACAGGGCCCCTCCACTTT. It encodes CASSTLTGPLHF. V is TRBV6-1 and J is TRBJ1-6, with 7 bases identical to TRBD1. V was pared by 5 bases and J by 13 bases, with 5 bases of the junction left unmatched. Germline values: CDR1 MNHNS, CDR2 SASEGT. The CDR3 runs 12 residues.

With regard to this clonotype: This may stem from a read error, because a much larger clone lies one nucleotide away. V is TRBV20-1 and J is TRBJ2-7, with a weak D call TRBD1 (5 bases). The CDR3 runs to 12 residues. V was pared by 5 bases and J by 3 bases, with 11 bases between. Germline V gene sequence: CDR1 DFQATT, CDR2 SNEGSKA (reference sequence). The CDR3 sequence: CSAGAGSYEQYF. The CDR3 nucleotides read TGCAGTGCTGGGGCAGGTAGCTACGAGCAGTACTTC.